This T cell receptor (beta chain) was obtained from a study of monozygotic twins with inflammatory bowel disease. Study observations and caveats: Among IBD patients, fewer clonotypes were shared with others than among healthy twins, especially with disease activity. IBD patients displayed reduced TCRbeta diversity (inverse Simpson) when set against healthy co-twins. Patient repertoire variability may have increased through differing immunosuppressive treatments.

TCRdb reprocessed the 5' RACE reads and stores each CDR3 protein as one record, lacking DNA. The table lists about 160,000 distinct CDR3 sequences, with 7.4% in the top ten. The CDR3 sequence is 15 residues long. The germline V gene encodes CDR1 SGHRS and CDR2 YFSETQ. Of note for this clonotype: Its specificity is unknown.

The chain links TRBV5-1 to TRBJ1-4. The sample taken for sequencing was blood. The TCR originated in a human donor with ulcerative colitis or Crohn's disease, or a healthy co-twin of an affected twin (not recorded which). CDR3 amino acids: CASSPRGPSGEKLFF.